The 9 T cell receptor beta chains reported below all come from one sample, sequenced in a study of shared clonotypes between healthy human individuals. Generated by immunoSEQ multiplex PCR, the TCRdb table keeps only in-frame clones and is missing some. The sample gives around 2.5 million clones, 93% of which show up once; 0.36% is in the top ten. The sample comprised naive CD4+ T cells from PBMCs. Subset reported: CD45RA+ positively selected. The receptors originated from a man aged 18 to 29 in good health. Some clones in this sample may be carry-over from other donors' samples.

This rearrangement joins TRBV11-2 to TRBJ2-2, with TRBD2 matching 8 bases. V trimming: 5 bases; J trimming: 5 bases; junction bases outside the gene matches: 7. The CDR3 is 15 residues long. Germline V CDR1 and CDR2: SGHAT, FQNNGV. The CDR3 DNA is TGTGCCAGCAGCCCCGGGGGGGGTCGAACCGGGGAGCTGTTTTTT. Translating it yields CASSPGGGRTGELFF.

This clone was recorded only once. The chain uses TRBV20-1 and TRBJ1-1; D uncertain. In germline, CDR1 is DFQATT, CDR2 SNEGSKA (reference sequence). This CDR3 region has 11 residues. The CDR3 reads CRLRRGTEAFF. The CDR3 DNA sequence: TGCAGGCTTAGGCGAGGGACTGAAGCTTTCTTT.

The chain carries TRBV10-3 and TRBJ2-2; 8 nucleotides match TRBD2. From germline, CDR1 is ENHRY and CDR2 SYGVKD. The CDR3 consists of 15 residues. Trimming removed 8 bases from V and 7 bases from J; junction bases left unmatched: 12. The CDR3 loop is CAIGGSGRSGGELFF. The CDR3 DNA sequence: TGTGCCATCGGGGGAAGCGGGAGATCGGGCGGGGAGCTGTTTTTT.

The chain uses TRBV30 and TRBJ2-1; the D is unclear. Germline V CDR1 and CDR2: GTSNPN, SVGIG (reference sequence). This CDR3 comprises 11 residues. V lost 1 base, J lost 9 bases, and 7 bases lay in between. The CDR3 spells CAWSDRAEQFF. In nucleotides, the CDR3 is TGTGCCTGGAGTGATAGGGCTGAGCAGTTCTTC. The whole variable domain, remainder taken from reference TRBV30 and TRBJ2-1, is SQTIHQWPATLVQPVGSPLSLECTVEGTSNPNLYWYRQAAGRGLQLLFYSVGIGQISSEVPQNLSASRPQDRQFILSSKKLLLSDSGFYLCAWSDRAEQFFGPGTRLTVL.

This clone has a single count. The rearrangement joins TRBV5-5 to TRBJ1-2, with 7 bases aligning to TRBD1. This CDR3 contains 13 residues. With V trimmed by 4 bases and J by 8 bases, 8 bases remained unmatched. Germline lookup yields CDR1 SGHKS and CDR2 YYEKEE (reference sequence). Here the CDR3 reads CASSLTGREGYTF. DNA of the CDR3: TGTGCCAGCAGCCTGACAGGGAGAGAGGGCTACACCTTC.

The chain links TRBV7-3 to TRBJ2-3; 7 nucleotides line up with TRBD1. J lost 2 bases, V lost 1 base, and 3 bases had no gene match. Per germline, CDR1 SGHTA and CDR2 FQGTGA. The CDR3 has 15 residues. CDR3 protein: CASSLRDSNTDTQYF. The CDR3 nucleotides are TGTGCCAGCAGCTTAAGGGACAGCAACACAGATACGCAGTATTTT.

This rearrangement joins TRBV30 to TRBJ1-2, with D hard to call. V lost 0 bases and J lost 8, with 13 bases in between. The CDR3 has 13 residues. Germline loops: CDR1 GTSNPN, CDR2 SVGIG (reference sequence). The CDR3 DNA reads TGTGCCTGGAGTGTACTTGGCCCCGGGGGCTACACCTTC. Translated: CAWSVLGPGGYTF.

This clone appeared once. This rearrangement joins TRBV7-8 to TRBJ2-7, with D possibly being TRBD2 (5 bases). The ends were cut back, 5 bases at V and 7 bases at J, with 18 bases in the middle. The germline V gene encodes CDR1 SGHVS and CDR2 FQNEAQ. The CDR3 covers 14 residues. This CDR3 is CASSLMSGLGEQYF. The CDR3, as DNA: TGTGCCAGCAGCCTGATGAGCGGCTTAGGGGAGCAGTACTTC. The variable domain in full, completed from reference TRBV7-8 and TRBJ2-7, reads GAGVSQSPRYKVAKRGQDVALRCDPISGHVSLFWYQQALGQGPEFLTYFQNEAQLDKSGLPSDRFFAERPEGSVSTLKIQRTQQEDSAVYLCASSLMSGLGEQYFGPGTRLTVT.

This clone occurred once. The chain is built from TRBV9 and TRBJ2-1; 9 bases are shared with TRBD2. Germline V gene data show CDR1 as SGDLS and CDR2 as YYNGEE. The junction had 4 bases not matched to a gene; V was cut back by 0 bases and J by 6 bases. The CDR3 extends over 15 amino acids. The CDR3 DNA sequence: TGTGCCAGCAGCGTAGGCGGGAGGGCCTTCAATGAGCAGTTCTTC. It yields the protein CASSVGGRAFNEQFF.